This is a list of T cell receptor beta chains from one sample in a study of T cells after yellow fever vaccination. From the 5' RACE reads, TCRdb called clonotypes with MiXCR, one entry per CDR3 protein. The profile shows 120,000 or so distinct CDR3 sequences, almost 9% of them singletons. The sample was CD8+ T cells sorted from PBMCs, taken on the day of the yellow fever booster vaccination. These receptors all stem from a man aged 18-30 years who received the YFV17D yellow fever vaccine. The CDR3 runs from the conserved cysteine through the conserved F or W. The D gene is left open where the match is weak. Clone size is shown for a subset of rows, as once, few, many or a class of expanded clone.

>TRBJ2-7|few|-|TRBV4-1
TGCGCCAGCAGCCAAGATCCCCCCGCAGCGGTATATTACGAGCAGTACTTC
CASSQDPPAAVYYEQYF
>TRBJ1-1|few|-|TRBV4-1
TGCGCCAGCAGCCTGGGAGGGGAGAACACTGAAGCTTTCTTT
CASSLGGENTEAFF
>TRBJ2-3|few|TRBD2|TRBV9
TGTGCCAGCAGCGTAGAACTCGGGGGGGCCGGCACAGATACGCAGTATTTT
CASSVELGGAGTDTQYF
>TRBJ1-4|-|-|TRBV7-9
TGTGCCAGCAGCCACGACTATTTAGGTGGAAAACTGTTTTTT
CASSHDYLGGKLFF
>TRBJ1-5|few|-|TRBV9
TGTGCCAGCAGCGACCAGCCCCAGCATTTT
CASSDQPQHF
>TRBJ2-1|-|TRBD2|TRBV27
TGTGCCAGCAGTTTATCGATCGGACTAGCGTCCTACAATGAGCAGTTCTTC
CASSLSIGLASYNEQFF
>TRBJ2-3|few|-|TRBV9
TGTGCCAGCAGCGTAGTTGCAGGGGATGGGGGTACGCAGTATTTT
CASSVVAGDGGTQYF
>TRBJ2-2|few|-|TRBV5-6
TGTGCCTGGGGCAGGGCTGGTACCGGGGAGCTGTTTTTT
CAWGRAGTGELFF
>TRBJ1-5|few|-|TRBV4-2
TGTGCCAGCAGCCCCAATTGGGGGGCGGACAATCAGCCCCAGCATTTT
CASSPNWGADNQPQHF
>TRBJ1-2|few|-|TRBV27
TGTGCCAGCGGTAGGGACTTCTGGATCTGGGGCTACACCTTC
CASGRDFWIWGYTF
>TRBJ1-5|-|TRBD1|TRBV5-1
TGCGCCAGCAGCCAAGGACAGGGTATCGGGCAGCCCCAGCATTTT
CASSQGQGIGQPQHF
>TRBJ1-1|few|-|TRBV4-3
TGCGCCAGCAGCCTCCAGGTTCCGGTGATCATGAACACTGAAGCTTTCTTT
CASSLQVPVIMNTEAFF
>TRBJ1-1|few|TRBD1|TRBV6-5
TGTGCCAGCAGTCACGGGGGCAGGGGGATCCTGAACACTGAAGCTTTCTTT
CASSHGGRGILNTEAFF
>TRBJ2-2|few|-|TRBV29-1
TGCAGCGTTGAAGAAGCAGGGACGAACACCGGGGAGCTGTTTTTT
CSVEEAGTNTGELFF
>TRBJ2-3|many|-|TRBV6-5
TGTGCCAGCAGTTGGGGAAGCACAGATACGCAGTATTTT
CASSWGSTDTQYF
>TRBJ1-5|-|TRBD1|TRBV4-1
TGCGCCAGCAGCCAAGATTGGACGCAGACAGGGATCTATCAGCCCCAGCATTTT
CASSQDWTQTGIYQPQHF
>TRBJ2-7|few|TRBD1|TRBV7-8
TGTGCCAGCAGCTTCCCCAGGGGGCACGAGCAGTACTTC
CASSFPRGHEQYF
>TRBJ2-1|few|TRBD2|TRBV6-5
TGTGCCAGCAGTTACGGTGGCGGGGGGGCAAATGAGCAGTTCTTC
CASSYGGGGANEQFF
>TRBJ2-3|few|TRBD1|TRBV4-3
TGCGCCAGCAGCCAAGATCCTGTGACAGGGCCCACAGATACGCAGTATTTT
CASSQDPVTGPTDTQYF
>TRBJ2-4|many|-|TRBV7-9
TGTGCCAGCAGCTTAGCCTCCCACATTCAGTACTTC
CASSLASHIQYF
>TRBJ2-5|-|TRBD1|TRBV10-3
TGTGCCATCAGTGAGTCGTCAGGGGGCAGTAAGACCCAGTACTTC
CAISESSGGSKTQYF
>TRBJ1-1|-|-|TRBV9
TGTGCCAGCAGCACGGGGTCCGAGGAAGCTTTCTTT
CASSTGSEEAFF
>TRBJ2-4|few|-|TRBV7-9
TGTGCCAGCAGCTACCCGGGGCCAGGGAAAAACATTCAGTACTTC
CASSYPGPGKNIQYF
>TRBJ1-4|many|-|TRBV10-3
TGTGCCATCAGCGTAGACCCCTCAACTAATGAAAAACTGTTTTTT
CAISVDPSTNEKLFF
>TRBJ2-3|many|TRBD2|TRBV4-3
TGCGCCAGCAGCCAAGTGTTCCTCCGGGGGGGCATCACAGATACGCAGTATTTT
CASSQVFLRGGITDTQYF
>TRBJ2-2|-|-|TRBV5-4
TGTGCCAGCAGCCCGGATCGTAAGGACACCGGGGAGCTGTTTTTT
CASSPDRKDTGELFF
>TRBJ2-2|once|-|TRBV6-1
TGTGCCAGCAGTAATCTGGACTGTAACGAGCTGTTTTTT
CASSNLDCNELFF
>TRBJ2-2|-|-|TRBV7-2
TGTGCCAGCACCGGAGGGGGCTTTATCGGGGAGCTGTTTTTT
CASTGGGFIGELFF
>TRBJ2-3|-|TRBD2|TRBV6-4
TGTGCCAGCAGTGACTCGACTAGCGGGGGGCCAGATACGCAGTATTTT
CASSDSTSGGPDTQYF
>TRBJ1-2|few|-|TRBV7-2
TGTGCCAGCAGCCCTCCCGGGGGTCGGGGGCCGGATGGCTACACCTTC
CASSPPGGRGPDGYTF
>TRBJ2-3|few|-|TRBV7-2
TGTGCCAGCAGCTCCCCCGTCACAGATACGCAGTATTTT
CASSSPVTDTQYF
>TRBJ1-1|-|-|TRBV12-5
TGTGCTAGTGGAAGGACACTCTTGACACTTGAAGCTTTCTTT
CASGRTLLTLEAFF
>TRBJ1-1|few|-|TRBV29-1
TGCAGCGTTGAAGAGGGGGCAATGGATGAAGCTTTCTTT
CSVEEGAMDEAFF
>TRBJ2-3|-|-|TRBV11-2
TGTGCCAGCAGCTCCTACCCAGGGTCAAACACAGATACGCAGTATTTT
CASSSYPGSNTDTQYF
>TRBJ2-1|few|-|TRBV6-5
TGTGCCAGCAGCCGAGGACAGATTTCAGAGCAGTTCTTC
CASSRGQISEQFF
>TRBJ1-3|once|-|TRBV6-2/TRBV6-3
TGTGCCAGCCTAAGCGTGGACACCATATATTTT
CASLSVDTIYF
>TRBJ2-3|many|TRBD2|TRBV7-6
TGTGCCAGCAGCCCTAAACTAGCGGGGGTTACAGATACGCAGTATTTT
CASSPKLAGVTDTQYF
>TRBJ2-3|-|-|TRBV5-1
TGCGCCAGCAGCTCTTGGGGGGCGGCAGATACGCAGTATTTT
CASSSWGAADTQYF
>TRBJ2-5|-|-|TRBV5-6
TGTGCCAGCAGCTTCGGGTCTTACCAAGAGACCCAGTACTTC
CASSFGSYQETQYF
>TRBJ2-3|few|TRBD1|TRBV24-1
TGTGCCACCAGTGATTTGGACAGGGGACCCGGTCCGGCGGGTACGCAGTATTTT
CATSDLDRGPGPAGTQYF
>TRBJ2-1|few|-|TRBV10-3
TGTGCCATCCGAAGGGGCCTTGAGCAGTTCTTC
CAIRRGLEQFF
>TRBJ2-2|many|TRBD1|TRBV4-2
TGTGCCAGCAGCCTTGGACAGGGAGGCACCGGGGAGCTGTTTTTT
CASSLGQGGTGELFF
>TRBJ2-7|many|-|TRBV4-2
TGTGCCAGCAGCCAAGAGCTCGGTTTAGGGAAGGAGCAGTACTTC
CASSQELGLGKEQYF
>TRBJ1-1|few|-|TRBV5-5
TGTGCCAGCTATGGATTTTGGCAGGGTGATACGGACACTGAAGCTTTCTTT
CASYGFWQGDTDTEAFF
>TRBJ2-5|-|TRBD1|TRBV7-7
TGTGCCAGCAGCTTTGGGGACAGGGGGAAAGAGACCCAGTACTTC
CASSFGDRGKETQYF
>TRBJ2-3|few|-|TRBV7-9
TGTGCCAGCAGCTTAGGACTAGGGATCACAGATACGCAGTATTTT
CASSLGLGITDTQYF
>TRBJ1-1|many|TRBD1|TRBV7-4
TGTGCCAGCAGCTTTGCGACAGGGCTGAACACTGAAGCTTTCTTT
CASSFATGLNTEAFF
>TRBJ2-7|-|-|TRBV20-1
TGCAGTGCTAGGGGTCTCAAGGACAGTCGCTACGAGCAGTACTTC
CSARGLKDSRYEQYF
>TRBJ2-1|few|TRBD1|TRBV25-1
TGTGCCAGCAGTGGGTCCGGGACAGGGATTGAGCAGTTCTTC
CASSGSGTGIEQFF
>TRBJ1-2|few|-|TRBV5-5
TGTGCCAGCAGCTTGGATTTTCCAGGGCCCTTCAACTATGGCTACACCTTC
CASSLDFPGPFNYGYTF
>TRBJ1-1|few|-|TRBV5-1
TGCGCCAGCAGTTCGGGAGGCTTGGGGACTGAAGCTTTCTTT
CASSSGGLGTEAFF
>TRBJ1-5|-|TRBD1|TRBV12-3/TRBV12-4
TGTGCCAGCAGTCCCCCCGGGACAGGGGGCAGCCAGCCCCAGCATTTT
CASSPPGTGGSQPQHF
>TRBJ1-2|few|TRBD1|TRBV27
TGTGCCAGCGGCGACAGGGGAAACTATGGCTACACCTTC
CASGDRGNYGYTF
>TRBJ1-1|-|TRBD1|TRBV5-1
TGCGCCAGCAGCTTGGGGCCACAGGGGTCTATGTACACTGTAGCTTTCTTT
CASSLGPQGSMYTVAFF
>TRBJ2-6|-|-|TRBV3-1
TGTGCCAGCAGCCAAGATGGTCCTGGGGCCAACGTCCTGACTTTC
CASSQDGPGANVLTF
>TRBJ1-1|-|-|TRBV6-5
TGTGCCAGCAGTTATTACGGGGGGACTGAAGCTTTCTTT
CASSYYGGTEAFF
>TRBJ2-7|-|TRBD2|TRBV6-1
TGTGCCAGCAAGACGACAGTATGGGGGGGTTACGAGCAGTACTTC
CASKTTVWGGYEQYF